This T cell receptor (beta chain) stems from a study of cytomegalovirus exposure and HLA in healthy donors. Study-wide context: Early released data had tens of millions of unique TCRs, all coming from HLA-typed donors.

All the people who gave samples were healthy bone marrow donors. CDR1 LNHDA and CDR2 SQIVND come from the germline V gene (reference sequence). The CDR3 has 15 amino acids. The junction had 8 bases not matched to a gene; V was cut back by 8 bases and J by 1 base. A multiplex PCR was run with 60 Vbeta primers and 13 Jbeta primers. Method: immunoSEQ multiplex PCR; TCRdb's copy keeps in-frame clones and lacks some. Among 85,000 to 120,000 clones listed, approximately 80% were seen once. The chain is built from TRBV19 and TRBJ1-5, with 7 bases lining up with TRBD1. This receptor was obtained from a male donor in good health and CMV-seropositive. The sample taken for sequencing was PBMCs. The CDR3 DNA is TGTGCCAGTCGGCTGACAGGGACGAGCAATCAGCCCCAGCATTTT. Its protein is CASRLTGTSNQPQHF.